This T cell receptor (beta chain) appears in the sequencing data of a study of cytomegalovirus exposure and HLA in healthy donors. V dropped 3 bases and J dropped 8 bases, with 13 bases sitting between them. CDR3 length: 14 amino acids. Germline V CDR1 and CDR2: KGHSH, LQKENI. Libraries were prepared by immunoSEQ multiplex PCR; TCRdb keeps only in-frame clonotypes and omits some of them. The sample carries 95,000 to 150,000 clones, around 87% recorded once. The sequencing sample was made of PBMCs. The sequence was obtained from a woman between 18 and 29 years old in good health and CMV-seropositive. V gene TRBV18 combines with J gene TRBJ1-4; D may be TRBD1 (5 bases). The CDR3 sequence: CASSPPGLKEKLFF. In DNA form, the CDR3 reads TGTGCCAGCTCACCCCCAGGGTTAAAGGAAAAACTGTTTTTT. The full variable domain, with the rest looked up from reference TRBV18 and TRBJ1-4, is NAGVMQNPRHLVRRRGQEARLRCSPMKGHSHVYWYRQLPEEGLKFMVYLQKENIIDESGMPKERFSAEFPKEGPSILRIQQVVRGDSAAYFCASSPPGLKEKLFFGSGTQLSVL.